This TCR beta chain was recovered during a study of graft-versus-host responses after intestinal transplantation. On the study more broadly: Multivisceral, liver-intestinal, or isolated intestinal transplants were performed in recipients. Every one of the recipients received anti-thymocyte globulin induction and afterwards took tacrolimus and steroids for about 3 years.

A word on this clone: As yet, its antigen is unknown. At the DNA level, this CDR3 is encoded by other sequences in the same sample as well.

Trimming removed 2 bases from V and 1 base from J, with 9 bases in between. The CDR3 covers 14 residues. Germline lookup yields CDR1 SGDLS and CDR2 YYNGEE. Study conclusions and caveats: GvH clones occurred in recipient marrow; some first appeared in ileum or blood.

The method was immunoSEQ multiplex PCR; TCRdb's version includes in-frame clones alone and lacks a portion of them. The sample gives 85,000 to 100,000 clones, roughly 90% of which show up once; 0.11% is in the top ten. This TCR was recovered from a human donor who received an intestinal transplant. V and J are TRBV9 and TRBJ2-5; weak D call: TRBD2 (6 bases). The sequencing used unstimulated CD4+ T cells sorted from spleen or lymph node cells, collected before intestinal transplant. CDR3 loop: CASSVGGVQETQYF. The CDR3 nucleotides read TGTGCCAGCAGCGTCGGCGGGGTCCAAGAGACCCAGTACTTC.